The clone carrying this TCR beta chain was observed at least ten times. As yet, its antigen is unknown. These data are taken from a study of CD8 T cells in ankylosing spondylitis. Study results and limitations: Past studies reported some motif variants in reactive arthritis synovial fluid and blood. A motif in TCR beta, a set of under ten highly homologous variants, appeared characteristic of ankylosing spondylitis blood.

The CDR3 has 17 amino acids. Losses at the gene ends were 7 bases for V and 2 bases for J; bases not matched to a gene: 9. One entry per CDR3 protein results from TCRdb running MiXCR on the 5' RACE reads. The table records 150,000 or so distinct CDR3 sequences, around 16% of them present only once. This TCR derives from a male donor with ankylosing spondylitis or in good health (not recorded which). The chain has TRBV12-3 or TRBV12-4 and TRBJ2-1; the match to TRBD2 covers 12 bases. What was sequenced was blood, either unsorted or a sorted T cell fraction (not recorded which). The CDR3 DNA follows: TGTGCCAGCACCCTCGGACTAGCGGGATGGGCCTACAATGAGCAGTTCTTC. It encodes CASTLGLAGWAYNEQFF.